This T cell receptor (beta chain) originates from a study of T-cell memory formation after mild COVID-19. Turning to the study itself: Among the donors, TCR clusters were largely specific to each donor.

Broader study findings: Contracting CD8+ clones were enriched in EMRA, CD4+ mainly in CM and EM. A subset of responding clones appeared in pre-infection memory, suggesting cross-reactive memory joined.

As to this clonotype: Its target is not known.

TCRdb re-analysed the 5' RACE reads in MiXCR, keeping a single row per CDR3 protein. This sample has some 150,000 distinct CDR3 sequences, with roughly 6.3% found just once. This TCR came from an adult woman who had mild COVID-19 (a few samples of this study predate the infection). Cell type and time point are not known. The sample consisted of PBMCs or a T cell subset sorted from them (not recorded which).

This CDR3 is CASSLLLGLADSYEQYF. In nucleotides, the CDR3 is TGTGCCAGCAGTCTTTTGTTGGGACTAGCGGACTCCTACGAGCAGTACTTC. This chain uses TRBV28 with TRBJ2-7; 11 bases agree with TRBD2. The trim removed 5 bases at V and 0 bases at J, leaving 9 bases unmatched. CDR3 length: 17 residues. Per germline, CDR1 MDHEN and CDR2 SYDVKM.